These 5 T cell receptor beta chains were sequenced from one sample in a study of cytomegalovirus exposure and HLA in healthy donors. In the PCR, 60 Vbeta and 13 Jbeta primers were used. Sequenced by immunoSEQ multiplex PCR; TCRdb stores in-frame clones only, minus some. The sample yields 150,000 to 200,000 clones, 80% seen once. The specimen was PBMCs. The receptors shown here come from a man between 18 and 29 years old in good health and CMV-seropositive.

V is TRBV4-2 and J is TRBJ2-3; a weak D match, TRBD1 (5 bases). CDR1 and CDR2 from the germline V gene are LGHNA and YNFKEQ. Trimming cost V 1 base and J 4 bases, with 9 bases left between them. This CDR3 is 14 amino acids long. CDR3 sequence reads: CASSQAGYPDTQYF. DNA for the CDR3: TGTGCCAGCAGCCAAGCAGGGTACCCAGATACGCAGTATTTT.

The V call is TRBV5-6, the J call TRBJ1-5, with TRBD1 as a possible D gene (5 bases). This CDR3 is 15 amino acids long. Germline CDR1 and CDR2: SGHDT and YYEEEE. The V gene lost 4 bases and the J gene lost 0 bases, with 11 bases spanning the gap. CDR3 coding DNA: TGTGCCAGCAGCCGACAGTTAATTAGCAATCAGCCCCAGCATTTT. Translating gives CASSRQLISNQPQHF.

The chain employs TRBV5-1 and TRBJ2-3, with TRBD2 matching 9 bases. Trimming at V came to 4 bases and at J to 2 bases, leaving 2 bases not matched to a gene. Germline CDR1 reads SGHRS; CDR2 reads YFSETQ. The CDR3 has 14 residues. CDR3 in amino acids: CASSGGGATDTQYF. The CDR3 DNA is TGCGCCAGCAGCGGCGGGGGGGCCACAGATACGCAGTATTTT.

The V and J genes are TRBV7-2 and TRBJ1-1, with 8 nucleotides matching TRBD1. Per the germline V gene, CDR1 is SGHTA and CDR2 is FQGNSA. The V segment lost 3 bases and the J segment 5 bases; nucleotides outside the gene matches: 8. The CDR3 contains 15 residues. The CDR3 spells CASSLYGQGLTEAFF. CDR3 DNA sequence: TGTGCCAGCAGCTTGTACGGACAGGGTTTGACTGAAGCTTTCTTT. The full variable domain, rest sourced from reference TRBV7-2 and TRBJ1-1, is GAGVSQSPSNKVTEKGKDVELRCDPISGHTALYWYRQSLGQGLEFLIYFQGNSAPDKSGLPSDRFSAERTGGSVSTLTIQRTQQEDSAVYLCASSLYGQGLTEAFFGQGTRLTVV.

The CDR3 protein is CASSQESGDTQYF. CDR3 nucleotide sequence: TGCGCCAGCAGCCAAGAGTCGGGGGATACGCAGTATTTT. The chain employs TRBV4-3 and TRBJ2-3; D may be TRBD2 (5 bases). V lost 0 bases, J lost 6 bases, and 7 bases lay in between. CDR3 size: 13 residues. Germline CDR1 and CDR2: LGHNA and YSLEER.